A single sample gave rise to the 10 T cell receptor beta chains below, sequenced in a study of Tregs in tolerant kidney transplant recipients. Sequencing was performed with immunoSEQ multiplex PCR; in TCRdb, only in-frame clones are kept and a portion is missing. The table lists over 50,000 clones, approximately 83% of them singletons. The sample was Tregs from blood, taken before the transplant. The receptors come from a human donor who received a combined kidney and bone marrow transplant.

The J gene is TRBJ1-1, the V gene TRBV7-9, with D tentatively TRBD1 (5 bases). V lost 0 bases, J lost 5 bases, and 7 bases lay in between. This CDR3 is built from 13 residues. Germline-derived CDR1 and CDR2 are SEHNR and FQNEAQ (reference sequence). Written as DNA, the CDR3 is TGTGCCAGCAGCTTAGCCAGGGTAACTGAAGCTTTCTTT. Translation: CASSLARVTEAFF.

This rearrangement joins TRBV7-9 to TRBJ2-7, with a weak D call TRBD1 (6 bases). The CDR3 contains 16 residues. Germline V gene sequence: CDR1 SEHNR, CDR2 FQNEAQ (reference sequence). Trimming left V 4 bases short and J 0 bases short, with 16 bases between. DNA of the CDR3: TGTGCCAGCAGCTCCCTACAGGGATCCTTCTCCTACGAGCAGTACTTC. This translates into CASSSLQGSFSYEQYF.

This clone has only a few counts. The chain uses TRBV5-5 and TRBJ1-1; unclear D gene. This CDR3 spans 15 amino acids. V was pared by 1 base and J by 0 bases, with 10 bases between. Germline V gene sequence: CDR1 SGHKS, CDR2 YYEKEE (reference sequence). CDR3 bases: TGTGCCAGCAGCTTGAACCCAGGAATGAACACTGAAGCTTTCTTT. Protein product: CASSLNPGMNTEAFF.

The CDR3 sequence: CASSIEGWSGNTIYF. CDR3 in DNA: TGTGCCAGTAGTATAGAGGGATGGTCCGGAAACACCATATATTTT. This sequence joins TRBV19 and TRBJ1-3, with D uncertain. Germline CDR1 reads LNHDA; CDR2 reads SQIVND (reference sequence). CDR3 length: 15 amino acids. V was trimmed by 0 bases and J by 4 bases, leaving 10 bases between them.

The CDR3 nucleotides are TGTGCCAGCAGCCAGACAGGGATCTACGAGCAGTACTTC. Translation: CASSQTGIYEQYF. The chain recombines TRBV2 with TRBJ2-7, with 7 bases that match TRBD1. There are 13 residues in the CDR3. The V and J ends lost 6 bases and 3 bases, in that order; junction bases with no gene match: 5. Looked up from germline, CDR1 is SNHLY and CDR2 is FYNNEI.

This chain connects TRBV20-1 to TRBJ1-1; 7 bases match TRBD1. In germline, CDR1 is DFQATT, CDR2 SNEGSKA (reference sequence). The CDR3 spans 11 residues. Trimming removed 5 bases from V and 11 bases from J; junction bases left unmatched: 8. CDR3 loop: CSAPVQGEAFF. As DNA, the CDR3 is TGCAGTGCTCCCGTCCAGGGGGAGGCTTTCTTT.

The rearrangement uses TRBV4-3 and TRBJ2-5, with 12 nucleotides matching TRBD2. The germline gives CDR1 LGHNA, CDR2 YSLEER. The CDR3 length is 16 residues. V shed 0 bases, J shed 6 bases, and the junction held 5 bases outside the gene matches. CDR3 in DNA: TGCGCCAGCAGCCAAGATCTAGCGGGAGGGGGGCAGACCCAGTACTTC. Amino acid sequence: CASSQDLAGGGQTQYF.

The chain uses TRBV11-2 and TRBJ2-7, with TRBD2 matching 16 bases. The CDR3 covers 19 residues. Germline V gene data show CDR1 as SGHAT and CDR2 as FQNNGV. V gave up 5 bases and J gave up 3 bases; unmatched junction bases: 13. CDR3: CASSRQLGTSGRGDYEQYF. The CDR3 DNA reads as TGTGCCAGCAGCCGTCAGTTGGGGACTAGCGGGAGGGGAGACTACGAGCAGTACTTC.

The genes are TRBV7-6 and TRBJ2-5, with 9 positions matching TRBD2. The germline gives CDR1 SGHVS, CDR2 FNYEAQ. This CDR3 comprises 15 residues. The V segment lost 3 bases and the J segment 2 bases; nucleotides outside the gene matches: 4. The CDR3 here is CASSLSGGFQETQYF. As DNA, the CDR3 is TGTGCCAGCAGCTTGAGCGGGGGGTTTCAAGAGACCCAGTACTTC.

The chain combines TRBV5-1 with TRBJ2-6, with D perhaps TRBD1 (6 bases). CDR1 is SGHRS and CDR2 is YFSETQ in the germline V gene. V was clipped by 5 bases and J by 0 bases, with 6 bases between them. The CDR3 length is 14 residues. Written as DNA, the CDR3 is TGCGCCAGCAGGGACAGCTCTGGGGCCAACGTCCTGACTTTC. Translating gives CASRDSSGANVLTF.